This TCR beta chain was found in a study of molecular identifiers for immune sequencing clone quantification. This clonotype was observed at least ten times. This CDR3 has 12 amino acids. Trimming took 2 bases from V and 1 from J, leaving 2 bases between them. In germline, CDR1 is MDHEN, CDR2 SYDVKM. A single record per CDR3 protein comes from TCRdb applying MiXCR to the PCR reads. The repertoire holds some 680,000 distinct CDR3 sequences, with over 25% as singletons. V and J are TRBV28 and TRBJ1-1, with D hard to call. This receptor was identified in a human donor in good health. Some libraries in this study had Jurkat cell RNA spiked in. The source material was naive CD8+ T cells from blood, with Jurkat cell RNA spiked in. Subset here: FACS-sorted CD8+CD4-CCR7+CD45RA+ naive T cells. The CDR3 DNA follows: TGTGCCAGCAGTTTACAGAACACTGAAGCTTTCTTT. It yields the protein CASSLQNTEAFF.